This is a list of T cell receptor beta chains from one sample in a study of siplizumab effects on memory and regulatory T cells. TCRdb keeps only in-frame clones here, not all; method: immunoSEQ multiplex PCR. The repertoire has some 120,000 clones, around 93% of them found once; the top ten carry around 0.15%. Material for sequencing was non-Treg CD4+ T cells sorted from blood. The receptors shown here come from a human donor in good health. CDR3s include the opening cysteine and the closing phenylalanine or tryptophan. The order of the fields is J gene, D gene, CDR3 length, V gene, clone size, CDR3 protein, CDR3 DNA. A D gene is named only where the DNA matches it firmly. Clone size appears in some rows only: once, few, many, or a class for an expanded clone.

TRBJ2-7 | TRBD1 | 17 | TRBV2 | . | CASSRPSGQGVGYEQYF | TGTGCCAGCAGCCGTCCCTCGGGACAGGGAGTGGGCTACGAGCAGTACTTC
TRBJ1-6 | TRBD1 | 15 | TRBV7-9 | once | CASSPGTDYNSPLHF | TGTGCCAGCAGCCCCGGGACAGACTATAATTCACCCCTCCACTTT
TRBJ2-5 | . | 13 | TRBV7-2 | . | CASSLEGRETQYF | TGTGCCAGCAGCTTAGAGGGTAGAGAGACCCAGTACTTC
TRBJ1-2 | . | 14 | TRBV7-6 | . | CASSLEPGAQGYTF | TGTGCCAGCAGCTTAGAACCGGGGGCGCAAGGCTACACCTTC
TRBJ1-6 | TRBD1 | 15 | TRBV25-1 | few | CASSADRGDWSPLHF | TGTGCCAGCAGTGCGGACAGGGGGGATTGGTCACCCCTCCACTTT
TRBJ1-5 | . | 12 | TRBV6-5 | . | CASWGLYQPQHF | TGTGCCTCATGGGGGCTGTATCAGCCCCAGCATTTT
TRBJ2-7 | TRBD1 | 13 | TRBV5-1 | . | CASSRRDSYEQYF | TGCGCCAGCAGCCGCCGGGACAGCTACGAGCAGTACTTC
TRBJ1-2 | TRBD1 | 15 | TRBV4-1 | once | CASSPGQTVQYGYTF | TGCGCCAGCAGCCCGGGACAGACAGTTCAGTATGGCTACACCTTC
TRBJ2-7 | TRBD1 | 13 | TRBV6-1 | . | CASSEQGATEQYF | TGTGCCAGCAGTGAACAGGGGGCTACCGAGCAGTACTTC
TRBJ2-2 | . | 13 | TRBV9 | . | CASSVLNRGELFF | TGTGCCAGCAGCGTACTAAATCGTGGGGAGCTGTTTTTT
TRBJ2-7 | TRBD1 | 14 | TRBV4-1 | few | CASSQVGQPYEQYF | TGCGCCAGCAGCCAAGTGGGACAGCCCTACGAGCAGTACTTC
TRBJ2-3 | . | 14 | TRBV6-5 | . | CASSYNRGTDTQYF | TGTGCCAGCAGTTACAACCGGGGAACAGATACGCAGTATTTT
TRBJ2-5 | . | 11 | TRBV20-1 | . | CSAGPEETQYF | TGCAGTGCTGGCCCTGAAGAGACCCAGTACTTC
TRBJ2-3 | . | 15 | TRBV19 | . | CASSMRPGIADTQYF | TGTGCCAGTAGTATGAGGCCAGGGATTGCAGATACGCAGTATTTT
TRBJ2-3 | TRBD1 | 20 | TRBV4-2 | . | CASSQDGDTGERSSTDTQYF | TGTGCCAGCAGCCAAGACGGCGATACAGGGGAACGTTCTAGCACAGATACGCAGTATTTT
TRBJ1-4 | TRBD1 | 15 | TRBV6-6 | . | CASSTPGQGVEKLFF | TGTGCCAGCAGTACCCCGGGACAGGGTGTTGAAAAACTGTTTTTT
TRBJ2-7 | TRBD2 | 14 | TRBV6-5 | . | CASSHSGGAYEQYF | TGTGCCAGCAGTCATAGCGGGGGGGCCTACGAGCAGTACTTC
TRBJ1-1 | TRBD1 | 13 | TRBV19 | . | CASRGQMNTEAFF | TGTGCCAGTAGGGGACAGATGAACACTGAAGCTTTCTTT
TRBJ1-2 | TRBD1 | 16 | TRBV27 | . | CASPAGQGAESYGYTF | TGTGCCAGCCCGGCGGGACAGGGGGCTGAGAGCTATGGCTACACCTTC
TRBJ1-2 | . | 16 | TRBV4-1 | . | CASSQANTRGGYGYTF | TGCGCCAGCAGCCAAGCAAATACCAGGGGAGGTTATGGCTACACCTTC
TRBJ2-5 | TRBD2 | 15 | TRBV7-2 | . | CASSRLAGFGETQYF | TGTGCCAGCAGCCGACTAGCGGGTTTTGGAGAGACCCAGTACTTC
TRBJ1-5 | . | 13 | TRBV29-1 | . | CSVADYSNQPQHF | TGCAGCGTTGCGGATTATAGCAATCAGCCCCAGCATTTT
TRBJ1-4 | . | 15 | TRBV7-9 | . | CASSFDLGTNEKLFF | TGTGCCAGCAGCTTTGACCTCGGAACTAATGAAAAACTGTTTTTT
TRBJ2-5 | TRBD1 | 15 | TRBV6-1 | . | CASSEAGTGQETQYF | TGTGCCAGCAGTGAAGCGGGGACAGGGCAAGAGACCCAGTACTTC
TRBJ2-2 | TRBD1 | 15 | TRBV18 | . | CASSPGIQGTGELFF | TGTGCCAGCTCACCGGGGATACAGGGGACCGGGGAGCTGTTTTTT
TRBJ2-1 | . | 16 | TRBV10-1 | . | CASSEGPGSSYNEQFF | TGCGCCAGCAGTGAGGGTCCGGGGAGCTCCTACAATGAGCAGTTCTTC
TRBJ2-3 | TRBD2 | 16 | TRBV5-4 | once | CASSLRRGGLPDTQYF | TGTGCCAGCAGCTTGCGGCGGGGGGGCCTTCCAGATACGCAGTATTTT
TRBJ2-7 | . | 16 | TRBV5-5 | . | CASSWGAPQLRYEQYF | TGTGCCAGCAGTTGGGGTGCGCCACAACTCCGCTACGAGCAGTACTTC
TRBJ2-5 | TRBD2 | 17 | TRBV13 | . | CASSFLSLGGDQETQYF | TGTGCCAGCAGCTTTCTCTCATTGGGGGGGGACCAAGAGACCCAGTACTTC
TRBJ2-3 | . | 16 | TRBV7-2 | . | CASSLMAAGTTDTQYF | TGTGCCAGCAGCTTAATGGCGGCGGGGACCACAGATACGCAGTATTTT
TRBJ2-1 | . | 13 | TRBV19 | . | CASSGQLNNEQFF | TGTGCCAGTAGTGGACAACTCAACAATGAGCAGTTCTTC
TRBJ1-2 | . | 16 | TRBV5-1 | . | CASSLEPGRVAYGYTF | TGCGCCAGCAGCTTGGAACCAGGCAGGGTGGCCTATGGCTACACCTTC